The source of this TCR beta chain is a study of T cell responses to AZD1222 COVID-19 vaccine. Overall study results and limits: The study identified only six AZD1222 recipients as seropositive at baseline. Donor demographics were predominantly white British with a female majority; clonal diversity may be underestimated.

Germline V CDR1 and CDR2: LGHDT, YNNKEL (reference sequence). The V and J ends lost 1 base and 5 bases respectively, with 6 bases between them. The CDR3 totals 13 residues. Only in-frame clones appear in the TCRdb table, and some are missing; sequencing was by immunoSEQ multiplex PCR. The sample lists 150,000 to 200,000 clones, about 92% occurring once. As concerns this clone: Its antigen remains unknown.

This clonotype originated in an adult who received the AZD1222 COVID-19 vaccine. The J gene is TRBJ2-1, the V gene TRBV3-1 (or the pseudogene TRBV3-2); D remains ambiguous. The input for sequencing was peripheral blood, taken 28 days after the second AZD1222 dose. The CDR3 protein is CASSQGDHNEQFF. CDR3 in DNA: TGTGCCAGCAGCCAAGGAGATCACAATGAGCAGTTCTTC.